This entry describes one TCR beta chain. Its specificity is unknown. This specimen comes from a study of shared clonotypes between healthy human individuals. About the research overall: The plates for each donor numbered three CD4 naive, three CD4 memory, two CD8 naive and one CD8 memory.

Study findings and constraints: What rarefaction showed was incomplete sorted-subset sequencing despite large depth.

The V gene lost 6 bases and the J gene lost 2 bases, with 11 bases spanning the gap. This CDR3 is built from 13 residues. CDR1 and CDR2 from the germline V gene are MNHEY and SMNVEV (reference sequence). It was CD45RO-negative cells, positively selected for CCR7, that made up naive CD8 cells, with terminally differentiated effector memory CD45RA+ cells excluded. Adult Caucasians living in Nashville, Tennessee made up all of the donors. Sequenced by immunoSEQ multiplex PCR; TCRdb stores in-frame clones only, minus some. The sample lists 800,000 to 950,000 clones, 95% to 97% seen once, with about 0.25% in the top ten.

The chain recombines TRBV27 with TRBJ2-7; D gene uncertain. The sample was naive CD8+ T cells sorted from blood. This receptor was taken from a man under 40 in good health. The CDR3 nucleotides read TGTGCCAGCAGCCCCTCAATCACCTACGAGCAGTACTTC. Its protein is CASSPSITYEQYF.